The 22 T cell receptor beta chains given below trace back to one sample, sequenced in a study of cytomegalovirus exposure and HLA in healthy donors (dated by TCRdb to about 2017). Library prep was done by the immunoSEQ multiplex PCR assay. A mixture of 60 forward primers for TCR Vbeta segments and 13 reverse primers for TCR Jbeta segments was used in the multiplex PCR. The source is immuneACCESS, and TCRdb retained only in-frame sequences with V and J called. Part of the clones is not carried over; for the studies checked, unresolved V genes explain less than half of this, and the remainder is unexplained. This sample holds 89,000 or so clones; roughly 86% were observed only once. Roughly 5.9% of the sample is held by the ten biggest clonotypes. The sequencing sample was made of PBMCs. These TCRs come from a woman under 30 in good health and CMV-seropositive.

Ten or more counts support this clone. The V gene is TRBV7-3, the J gene TRBJ2-7, with 10 nucleotides matching TRBD1. The V gene's germline CDR1 is SGHTA and CDR2 FQGTGA. Germline trimming cut 4 bases from V and 5 bases from J; bases unmatched to any gene: 8. The CDR3 is made up of 15 amino acids. In nucleotides, the CDR3 is TGTGCCAGCAGCTCTACCGGGACAGGGGTCCACGAGCAGTACTTC. Residues: CASSSTGTGVHEQYF.

The chain recombines TRBV9 with TRBJ1-1; 7 nucleotides agree with TRBD1. The CDR3 loop spans 14 amino acids. V dropped 3 bases and J dropped 1; count of bases not matched to a gene: 3. Germline loops: CDR1 SGDLS, CDR2 YYNGEE. CDR3 sequence: CASSAGTANTEAFF. The CDR3 DNA is TGTGCCAGCAGCGCAGGGACAGCGAACACTGAAGCTTTCTTT.

The V and J genes are TRBV2 and TRBJ1-5, with D tentatively TRBD1 (6 bases). Trimming removed 4 bases at V and 3 bases at J, with 19 bases between. The CDR3 is made up of 17 amino acids. Germline V gives CDR1 SNHLY, CDR2 FYNNEI. Written as DNA, the CDR3 is TGTGCCAGCAGTGCGAAGACCGGGACAACGAACAATCAGCCCCAGCATTTT. Translating it yields CASSAKTGTTNNQPQHF.

The chain recombines TRBV6-5 with TRBJ2-1; 10 bases map to TRBD2. V dropped 4 bases and J dropped 6; count of bases not matched to a gene: 9. The V gene's germline CDR1 is MNHEY and CDR2 SVGAGI. This CDR3 is built from 16 residues. CDR3 residues: CASSFELAGRGNEQFF. The CDR3 region has the DNA TGTGCCAGCAGTTTCGAACTAGCGGGGAGGGGCAATGAGCAGTTCTTC.

The chain couples TRBV5-1 to TRBJ1-2; tentative D call: TRBD1 (5 bases). The CDR3 spans 15 residues. The germline CDR1 and CDR2 sequences are SGHRS and YFSETQ. Trimming cost V 5 bases and J 5 bases, with 19 bases left between them. The CDR3 DNA is TGCGCCAGCAGACTAATGGGGACTCCGGAATATGGCTACACCTTC. It yields the protein CASRLMGTPEYGYTF.

The V gene is TRBV13, the J gene TRBJ1-2; D ambiguous. Trimming cost V 3 bases and J 8 bases, with 19 bases left between them. From germline, CDR1 is PRHDT and CDR2 FYEKMQ (reference sequence). This CDR3 contains 15 residues. CDR3 in DNA: TGTGCCAGCAGCTTTAGGTTGGCCCCCGACATCGGCTACACCTTC. It yields the protein CASSFRLAPDIGYTF. The full variable domain, with the rest looked up from reference TRBV13 and TRBJ1-2, is AAGVIQSPRHLIKEKRETATLKCYPIPRHDTVYWYQQGPGQDPQFLISFYEKMQSDKGSIPDRFSAQQFSDYHSELNMSSLELGDSALYFCASSFRLAPDIGYTFGSGTRLTVV.

J is TRBJ1-2 and V is TRBV5-6; 9 bases are a match to TRBD1. CDR3 length: 15 residues. From germline, CDR1 is SGHDT and CDR2 YYEEEE. The V segment lost 2 bases and the J segment 6 bases; nucleotides outside the gene matches: 8. In DNA, the CDR3 is TGTGCCAGCAGCTTAGGGACAGGGTCTGGTAATGGCTACACCTTC. As protein: CASSLGTGSGNGYTF.

The chain employs TRBV11-2 and TRBJ1-5; TRBD1 might be the D (5 bases). From germline, CDR1 is SGHAT and CDR2 FQNNGV. The CDR3 covers 16 residues. V gave up 2 bases and J gave up 6 bases, with 17 bases separating them. The CDR3 nucleotides read TGTGCCAGCAGCTTATCCACCCGGCAGGGCGGTCAGCCCCAGCATTTT. Encoded protein: CASSLSTRQGGQPQHF.

This clone appeared once. The CDR3 nucleotides read TGTGCCAGCAGCCAAGAAAGGACTAGCCTCGAGTATTTT. Translating it yields CASSQERTSLEYF. This chain joins TRBV4-2 and TRBJ2-3; 8 bases fit TRBD2. CDR1 LGHNA and CDR2 YNFKEQ come from the germline V gene. CDR3 length equals 13 residues. The J segment lost 13 bases and the V segment lost 0 bases, leaving 6 bases of the junction unmatched.

The V gene is TRBV4-1, the J gene TRBJ2-7; TRBD1 is a possible D gene (6 bases). This CDR3 has 14 amino acids. Germline CDR1 reads MGHRA; CDR2 reads YSYEKL. V lost 0 bases to trimming and J lost 5 bases, with 11 bases between them. CDR3 sequence (DNA): TGCGCCAGCAGCCAAGAAATGGGGGCACACGAGCAGTACTTC. Translated, it gives CASSQEMGAHEQYF.

J is TRBJ1-2 and V is TRBV27, with TRBD1 matching 9 bases. This CDR3 region has 15 residues. V shed 7 bases and J 4 bases; nucleotides not matched to a gene: 10. Per germline, CDR1 MNHEY and CDR2 SMNVEV (reference sequence). CDR3 nucleotides: TGTGCCAGCAAGATCCGGGACAGGGCAGGCTATGGCTACACCTTC. Residues: CASKIRDRAGYGYTF.

CDR3 residues: CASSQTGIYTDTQYF. In nucleotides, the CDR3 is TGTGCCAGCAGCCAAACAGGGATCTACACAGATACGCAGTATTTT. V gene TRBV9 combines with J gene TRBJ2-3; D is possibly TRBD1 (6 bases). With 4 bases removed from V and 2 bases from J, the gap between germline ends came to 14 bases. CDR1 and CDR2 from the germline V gene are SGDLS and YYNGEE. The CDR3 loop spans 15 amino acids.

The chain joins TRBV11-2 to TRBJ2-7; possible D gene TRBD1, 5 bases. Germline V lookup: CDR1 SGHAT, CDR2 FQNNGV. This CDR3 region has 16 residues. Trimming removed 6 bases from V and 6 bases from J, with 24 bases in between. For the CDR3, the DNA is TGTGCCAGCAGGACCACCAGGGTCCCTAGGGCGGTCGAGCAGTACTTC. Amino acid sequence: CASRTTRVPRAVEQYF.

V gene TRBV6-5 combines with J gene TRBJ1-1; D possibly corresponds to TRBD1 (6 bases). CDR3 length: 16 residues. The germline gives CDR1 MNHEY, CDR2 SVGAGI. V was shortened by 2 bases and J by 2 bases, with 15 bases between the two germline ends. CDR3 sequence: CASSYEGVTLNTEAFF. The CDR3 region has the DNA TGTGCCAGCAGTTACGAGGGGGTCACACTTAACACTGAAGCTTTCTTT.

The J gene is TRBJ1-2, the V gene TRBV27, with 12 bases lining up with TRBD1. The length of the CDR3 is 17 residues. Germline V gives CDR1 MNHEY, CDR2 SMNVEV (reference sequence). Trimming cost V 8 bases and J 4 bases; bases outside gene matches: 14. As DNA, the CDR3 is TGTGCCAGCTTCCCTATCTTTTCGGGACAGGGGGCCTATGGCTACACCTTC. Its translation is CASFPIFSGQGAYGYTF.

This chain uses TRBV19 with TRBJ1-4; D gene ambiguous. CDR1 and CDR2 from the germline V gene are LNHDA and SQIVND (reference sequence). The V gene lost 6 bases and the J gene lost 4 bases, with 12 bases spanning the gap. The CDR3 consists of 14 residues. The CDR3 bases are TGTGCCAGTAGGAACCGGGAGAGTAATGAAAAACTGTTTTTT. It codes for CASRNRESNEKLFF. The full variable domain, its missing parts supplied by reference TRBV19 and TRBJ1-4, is DGGITQSPKYLFRKEGQNVTLSCEQNLNHDAMYWYRQDPGQGLRLIYYSQIVNDFQKGDIAEGYSVSREKKESFPLTVTSAQKNPTAFYLCASRNRESNEKLFFGSGTQLSVL.

The chain couples TRBV6-4 to TRBJ1-6, with D possibly being TRBD1 (5 bases). The germline CDR1 and CDR2 sequences are MRHNA and SNTAGT. Between the trimmed V and J ends, which lost 2 bases and 10 bases, there was a span of 12 bases. This CDR3 is built from 14 residues. The CDR3 loop is CASSDKGEGSPLHF. The CDR3 DNA sequence: TGTGCCAGCAGTGACAAAGGGGAAGGATCACCCCTCCACTTT.

The chain employs TRBV5-1 and TRBJ2-3; the match to TRBD1 covers 8 bases. Germline loops: CDR1 SGHRS, CDR2 YFSETQ. The junction had 4 bases not matched to a gene; V was cut back by 5 bases and J by 2 bases. The CDR3 sequence is 14 residues long. Here the CDR3 reads CASRGQVTTDTQYF. The DNA of the CDR3 is TGCGCCAGCAGGGGACAGGTTACCACAGATACGCAGTATTTT.

V and J are TRBV9 and TRBJ2-5; D is perhaps TRBD2 (6 bases). From germline, CDR1 is SGDLS and CDR2 YYNGEE. There are 13 residues in the CDR3. V was trimmed by 3 bases and J by 3 bases, leaving 9 bases between them. CDR3 bases: TGTGCCAGCAGCGCAGGGACTGAAGAGACCCAGTACTTC. Translation: CASSAGTEETQYF. Looking up the rest from reference TRBV9 and TRBJ2-5 gives the full variable domain: DSGVTQTPKHLITATGQRVTLRCSPRSGDLSVYWYQQSLDQGLQFLIQYYNGEERAKGNILERFSAQQFPDLHSELNLSSLELGDSALYFCASSAGTEETQYFGPGTRLLVL.

The rearrangement links TRBV9 to TRBJ2-7; 8 nucleotides line up with TRBD1. V trimming: 0 bases; J trimming: 4 bases; junction bases outside the gene matches: 6. Germline loops: CDR1 SGDLS, CDR2 YYNGEE. This CDR3 region has 15 residues. The CDR3 protein is CASSVGTGIPYEQYF. CDR3 DNA: TGTGCCAGCAGCGTAGGGACAGGGATCCCATACGAGCAGTACTTC.

The CDR3 DNA follows: TGTGCCATACTAGCGGGAGGACTCTACGAGCAGTACTTC. As protein: CAILAGGLYEQYF. This chain joins TRBV2 and TRBJ2-7, with 12 bases identical to TRBD2. This CDR3 region has 13 residues. Germline V gene data show CDR1 as SNHLY and CDR2 as FYNNEI. J gave up 3 bases and V 10 bases, and 4 bases lay outside the gene matches.

This chain links TRBV2 with TRBJ1-6, with 8 bases identical to TRBD1. V was clipped by 7 bases and J by 9 bases; unmatched bases: 11. The CDR3 has 15 amino acids. Germline CDR1 SNHLY, CDR2 FYNNEI. The CDR3 nucleotides read TGTGCCAGCATTCCAGGGGGCAGGAGGGGTTCACCCCTCCACTTT. Amino acid sequence: CASIPGGRRGSPLHF.